This TCR beta chain was recorded in a study of response to subunit inactivated influenza vaccine. Via MiXCR, TCRdb re-called the RT-PCR reads, giving one row per CDR3 protein. The sample contains around 500,000 distinct CDR3 sequences, approximately 10% of which appear only once. Whole-study results and caveats: Researchers suggested that each seasonal influenza vaccination recruits few new T cells.

At least ten counts were recorded for this clonotype. Its antigen is not identified. The CDR3 has 14 residues. The V and J ends lost 2 bases and 2 bases respectively, with 4 bases between them. From germline, CDR1 is KGHSH and CDR2 LQKENI. V is TRBV18 and J is TRBJ2-6; no reliable D call. The input for sequencing was PBMCs from blood, taken roughly 48 days after vaccination. The sequence was obtained from a man aged 50 to 59 who received an inactivated influenza vaccine. The CDR3 protein is CASSPIPGANVLTF. CDR3 in DNA: TGTGCCAGCTCACCAATCCCTGGGGCCAACGTCCTGACTTTC. The full variable domain, in which reference TRBV18 and TRBJ2-6 provide the parts outside the CDR3, is NAGVMQNPRHLVRRRGQEARLRCSPMKGHSHVYWYRQLPEEGLKFMVYLQKENIIDESGMPKERFSAEFPKEGPSILRIQQVVRGDSAAYFCASSPIPGANVLTFGAGSRLTVL.